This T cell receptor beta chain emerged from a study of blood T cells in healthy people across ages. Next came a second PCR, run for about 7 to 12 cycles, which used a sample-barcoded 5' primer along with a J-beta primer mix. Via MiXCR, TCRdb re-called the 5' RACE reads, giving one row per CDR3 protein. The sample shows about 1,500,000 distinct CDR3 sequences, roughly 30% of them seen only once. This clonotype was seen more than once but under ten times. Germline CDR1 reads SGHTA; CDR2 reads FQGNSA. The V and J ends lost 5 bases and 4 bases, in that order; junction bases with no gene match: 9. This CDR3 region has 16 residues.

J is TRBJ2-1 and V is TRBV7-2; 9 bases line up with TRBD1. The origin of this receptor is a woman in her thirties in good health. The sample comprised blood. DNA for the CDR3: TGTGCCAGCAGCGCAGACAGGGGGTCCTTATACAATGAGCAGTTCTTC. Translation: CASSADRGSLYNEQFF.